This T cell receptor beta chain originates from a study of T cells in Graves' hyperthyroidism and ophthalmopathy. TCR beta CDR3 sequences were amplified from RNA transcripts. The HTBI primer set was used in a first-round RT-PCR of the TCR CDR3. TCRdb re-called the multiplex PCR reads with MiXCR, one entry per CDR3 protein. The sample has about 350,000 distinct CDR3 sequences, 17% seen once. V lost 3 bases to trimming and J lost 3 bases; unmatched junction nucleotides: 11. Per the germline V gene, CDR1 is DFQATT and CDR2 is SNEGSKA (reference sequence). The CDR3 length is 16 residues. This clonotype showed up many times.

This clonotype originated in a young woman with Graves' hyperthyroidism that later progressed to Graves' ophthalmopathy. Sequencing was done on a sample of blood. This chain connects TRBV20-1 to TRBJ2-7; 10 positions agree with TRBD2. The CDR3 nucleotides read TGCAGTGCTAGTCCCAGCGGGAGGGCCTTTAACTACGAGCAGTACTTC. Translating it yields CSASPSGRAFNYEQYF.